This passage covers 16 T cell receptor beta chains from one sample sequenced in a study of blood T cell repertoires in COVID-19. Using immunoSEQ multiplex PCR, the repertoire was profiled, and TCRdb retains in-frame clones only, with some absent. This repertoire shows some 300,000 clones, 85% to 90% found once; its top ten account for 6.3%. Material: peripheral blood. The receptors stem from a woman aged 50 to 65 with COVID-19, enrolled during active disease.

The chain carries TRBV11-3 and TRBJ2-3; D not resolved. Germline-derived CDR1 and CDR2 are SGHNT and YENEEA. CDR3 size: 13 residues. The V end was cut by 3 bases, the J end by 1 base, with 5 bases between. The DNA for the CDR3 is TGTGCCAGCAGCTTCCCCGGCACAGATACGCAGTATTTT. Translated: CASSFPGTDTQYF.

The chain has TRBV10-2 and TRBJ2-7; the match to TRBD1 covers 8 bases. Germline CDR1 WSHSY, CDR2 SAAADI. This CDR3 has 14 amino acids. V lost 3 bases to trimming and J lost 4 bases; unmatched junction nucleotides: 5. CDR3 bases: TGCGCCAGCAGTGAATCAGGGGGCGGTTACGAGCAGTACTTC. Protein: CASSESGGGYEQYF.

The chain recombines TRBV5-1 with TRBJ1-1, with 7 bases identical to TRBD1. This CDR3 region has 15 residues. J was trimmed by 1 base and V by 5 bases; bases with no gene match: 8. The germline CDR1 and CDR2 sequences are SGHRS and YFSETQ. In nucleotides, the CDR3 is TGCGCCAGCAGAGCGACAGGGAGCCCGAACACTGAAGCTTTCTTT. Translation: CASRATGSPNTEAFF.

The chain carries TRBV27 and TRBJ2-2; TRBD2 aligns across 9 bases. CDR1 is MNHEY and CDR2 is SMNVEV in the germline V gene (reference sequence). The V segment lost 7 bases and the J segment 3 bases; nucleotides outside the gene matches: 12. CDR3 length: 17 residues. CDR3 DNA sequence: TGTGCCAGCACCCTCCTCTCAGCGGGAGGTCACACCGGGGAGCTGTTTTTT. Translation gives CASTLLSAGGHTGELFF.

The rearrangement links TRBV5-6 to TRBJ1-1; D call uncertain. With 2 bases removed from V and 3 bases from J, the gap between germline ends came to 20 bases. The CDR3 consists of 17 residues. CDR1 and CDR2 from the germline V gene are SGHDT and YYEEEE. The CDR3 DNA follows: TGTGCCAGCAGCTTTTGGTCCGGCGGAAGGAGTTACACTGAAGCTTTCTTT. Translation: CASSFWSGGRSYTEAFF.

The CDR3 DNA sequence: TGTGCCAGCAGGATCGGGGGCCCCGGGGGGGAAAACTATGGCTACACCTTC. Translating gives CASRIGGPGGENYGYTF. J is TRBJ1-2 and V is TRBV7-2; tentatively, D is TRBD1 (6 bases). This CDR3 has 17 residues. The V end lost 6 bases, the J end lost 2 bases, and 22 bases lay between the germline ends. Germline-derived CDR1 and CDR2 are SGHTA and FQGNSA. Based on the CDR3 plus reference TRBV7-2 and TRBJ1-2, the full variable domain is GAGVSQSPSNKVTEKGKDVELRCDPISGHTALYWYRQSLGQGLEFLIYFQGNSAPDKSGLPSDRFSAERTGGSVSTLTIQRTQQEDSAVYLCASRIGGPGGENYGYTFGSGTRLTVV.

This clone has a single count. V usage is TRBV29-1 and J usage is TRBJ1-1; D is unclear. CDR3 length equals 10 residues. From germline, CDR1 is SQVTM and CDR2 ANQGSEA. V was cut by 7 bases and J by 0 bases, with 3 bases left in between. The CDR3 sequence is CSAMNTEAFF. DNA of the CDR3: TGCAGCGCCATGAACACTGAAGCTTTCTTT.

The chain couples TRBV30 to TRBJ1-5, with D hard to call. This CDR3 contains 14 residues. The germline gives CDR1 GTSNPN, CDR2 SVGIG (reference sequence). Deletions cut 8 bases from V and 6 bases from J, with 20 bases between. CDR3 sequence: CAPPGGRMIQPQHF. The CDR3 DNA follows: TGTGCCCCACCGGGAGGCAGGATGATTCAGCCCCAGCATTTT. Complete variable domain (other parts from reference TRBV30 and TRBJ1-5): SQTIHQWPATLVQPVGSPLSLECTVEGTSNPNLYWYRQAAGRGLQLLFYSVGIGQISSEVPQNLSASRPQDRQFILSSKKLLLSDSGFYLCAPPGGRMIQPQHFGDGTRLSIL.

This sequence joins TRBV6-1 and TRBJ1-2; 7 bases match TRBD1. The CDR3 spans 16 residues. Germline CDR1 and CDR2: MNHNS and SASEGT. V lost 4 bases to trimming and J lost 3 bases; unmatched junction nucleotides: 11. In DNA form, the CDR3 reads TGTGCCAGCAGTGCCGGGACAGTCGGAGACGACTATGGCTACACCTTC. Amino acid sequence: CASSAGTVGDDYGYTF.

This clone appeared a single time. The rearrangement joins TRBV11-2 to TRBJ2-2; D possibly corresponds to TRBD1 (6 bases). Germline assignment: CDR1 SGHAT and CDR2 FQNNGV. The V end lost 5 bases, the J end lost 7 bases, and 23 bases lay between the germline ends. The CDR3 is 17 residues long. Here the CDR3 DNA reads TGTGCCAGCAGCCCCATTGACAGGACGGAACTAGACGGGGAGCTGTTTTTT. Protein product: CASSPIDRTELDGELFF.

V is TRBV19 and J is TRBJ1-2; 9 nucleotides agree with TRBD1. V trimming: 6 bases; J trimming: 4 bases; junction bases outside the gene matches: 12. The CDR3 is 16 amino acids. Germline CDR1 and CDR2: LNHDA and SQIVND (reference sequence). CDR3 protein: CASRPGTGFNRYGYTF. The DNA of the CDR3 is TGTGCCAGTAGACCCGGGACAGGGTTTAATCGCTATGGCTACACCTTC.

This clone came up a few times. The rearrangement joins TRBV24-1 to TRBJ2-1; TRBD2 aligns across 7 bases. J was trimmed by 7 bases and V by 6 bases; bases with no gene match: 8. CDR3 size: 14 residues. Germline CDR1 reads KGHDR; CDR2 reads SFDVKD. Written as DNA, the CDR3 is TGTGCCACCAGTCCCCGGACTAGGTATAATGAGCAGTTCTTC. It translates to CATSPRTRYNEQFF.

The chain uses TRBV6-5 and TRBJ2-7; D is ambiguous. CDR1 and CDR2 from the germline V gene are MNHEY and SVGAGI. The CDR3 loop spans 13 amino acids. V was cut by 5 bases and J by 4 bases, with 12 bases left in between. Written as DNA, the CDR3 is TGTGCCAGCAGTCTAAAGGAGATTTACGAGCAGTACTTC. It translates to CASSLKEIYEQYF.

This CDR3 is CAWSKSGTPGTYEQYF. CDR3 DNA: TGTGCCTGGAGTAAAAGCGGTACCCCGGGGACCTACGAGCAGTACTTC. The chain joins TRBV30 to TRBJ2-7; the D gene is possibly TRBD2 (5 bases). CDR3 length: 16 residues. The ends were cut back, 2 bases at V and 2 bases at J, with 19 bases in the middle. Germline V gives CDR1 GTSNPN, CDR2 SVGIG (reference sequence).

The J gene is TRBJ1-1, the V gene TRBV6-4, with a possible D match to TRBD1 (6 bases). CDR1 is MRHNA and CDR2 is SNTAGT in the germline V gene. CDR3 length equals 13 residues. Trimming pared 4 bases from V and 1 base from J, leaving 7 bases between. CDR3 amino acids: CASSAGANTEAFF. The CDR3 DNA is TGTGCCAGCAGTGCAGGGGCGAACACTGAAGCTTTCTTT.

The J gene is TRBJ2-2, the V gene TRBV21-1; the table's TRBD1 call for D was not verified on the DNA. TRBV21-1 is a pseudogene locus. The length of the CDR3 is 15 residues. As DNA, the CDR3 is TGTGCCAGCAGCACGCCAGGGGTGAACACCGGGGAGCTGTTTTTT. Protein: CASSTPGVNTGELFF.